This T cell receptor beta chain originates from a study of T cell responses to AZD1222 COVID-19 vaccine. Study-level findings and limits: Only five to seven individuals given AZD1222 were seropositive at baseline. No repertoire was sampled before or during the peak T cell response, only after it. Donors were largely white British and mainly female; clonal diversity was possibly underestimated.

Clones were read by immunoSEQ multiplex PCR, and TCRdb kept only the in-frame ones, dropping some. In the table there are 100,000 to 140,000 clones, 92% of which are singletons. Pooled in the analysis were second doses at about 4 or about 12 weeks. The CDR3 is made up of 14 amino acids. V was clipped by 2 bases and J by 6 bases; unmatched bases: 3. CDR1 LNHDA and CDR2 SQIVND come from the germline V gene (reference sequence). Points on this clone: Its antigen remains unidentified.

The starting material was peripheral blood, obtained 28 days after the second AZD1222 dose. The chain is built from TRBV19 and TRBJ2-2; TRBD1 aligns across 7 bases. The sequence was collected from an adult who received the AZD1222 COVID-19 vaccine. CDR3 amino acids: CASSIRTGPGELFF. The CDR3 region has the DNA TGTGCCAGTAGTATACGGACAGGCCCCGGGGAGCTGTTTTTT.